These 8 T cell receptor beta chains share one sample of origin, sequenced in a study of blood T cell repertoires in COVID-19. This table comes from immunoSEQ multiplex PCR, and its TCRdb copy is limited to in-frame clones, with some not included. The sample contains some 460,000 clones, about 85% of which appear only once. The sequencing sample was made of PBMCs or T cells enriched from blood (not recorded which). The receptor source for this set is a woman in her late teens or twenties with acute COVID-19.

The chain links TRBV5-6 to TRBJ2-2; no definite D call. CDR1 and CDR2 (germline): SGHDT, YYEEEE. V was pared by 4 bases and J by 1 base, with 11 bases between. The CDR3 sequence is 15 residues long. CDR3 sequence: CASSEAPMNTGELFF. The CDR3 DNA is TGTGCCAGCAGCGAGGCGCCGATGAACACCGGGGAGCTGTTTTTT.

The CDR3 DNA reads TGTGCCAGCAGCCAATACCCCGGGAGGGTGTCAGGCTATGGCTACACCTTC. Translation gives CASSQYPGRVSGYGYTF. The chain combines TRBV3-1 (or the pseudogene TRBV3-2) with TRBJ1-2; D ambiguous. Trimming took off 2 bases at V and 4 bases at J, with 20 bases between the two ends. Germline-derived CDR1 and CDR2 are LGHDT and YNNKEL (reference sequence). The CDR3 runs to 17 residues.

This clone has just one count. The chain links TRBV3-1 (or the pseudogene TRBV3-2) to TRBJ2-1; 10 bases map to TRBD2. V trimming: 2 bases; J trimming: 2 bases; junction bases outside the gene matches: 6. CDR1 is LGHDT, CDR2 YNNKEL, per germline (reference sequence). The CDR3 loop spans 17 amino acids. CDR3 region: CASSQYSSGGPYNEQFF. In DNA, the CDR3 is TGTGCCAGCAGCCAATACTCTAGCGGGGGCCCCTACAATGAGCAGTTCTTC.

The CDR3 is CASSERGLHSYEQYF. The DNA of the CDR3 is TGTGCCAGCAGTGAGAGGGGACTCCACAGTTACGAGCAGTACTTC. The chain employs TRBV2 and TRBJ2-7; TRBD2 is a possible D gene (6 bases). This CDR3 is 15 amino acids long. The germline CDR1 and CDR2 sequences are SNHLY and FYNNEI. V gave up 3 bases and J gave up 4 bases, with 16 bases separating them.

The chain has TRBV19 and TRBJ2-7, with 7 bases identical to TRBD1. V gave up 3 bases and J gave up 3 bases; unmatched junction bases: 8. The CDR3 has 15 amino acids. Germline V CDR1 and CDR2: LNHDA, SQIVND (reference sequence). The CDR3 DNA follows: TGTGCCAGTAGTATCTCCGGGACAGAGATCTACGAGCAGTACTTC. Translation gives CASSISGTEIYEQYF.

The chain joins TRBV11-3 to TRBJ2-1; 9 bases match TRBD1. After removal of 4 bases from V and 2 bases from J, the junction contained 9 bases not matched to a gene. The CDR3 sequence is 17 residues long. Germline CDR1 reads SGHNT; CDR2 reads YENEEA. The CDR3 loop reads CASSYEPGTGTYNEQFF. The DNA of the CDR3 is TGTGCCAGCAGCTACGAACCCGGGACAGGGACCTACAATGAGCAGTTCTTC.

The chain recombines TRBV7-2 with TRBJ1-3, with D possibly TRBD1 on 6 matching bases. The CDR3 sequence is 14 residues long. V was trimmed by 5 bases and J by 3 bases, leaving 11 bases between them. The germline V gene encodes CDR1 SGHTA and CDR2 FQGNSA. The CDR3: CASSPGQFGNTIYF. CDR3 in DNA: TGTGCCAGCAGCCCGGGACAATTTGGAAACACCATATATTTT.

The CDR3 bases are TGCGCCAGCAGCTCGACAGGAACCCTCTCTGGAAACACCATATATTTT. Amino acids: CASSSTGTLSGNTIYF. The V call is TRBV5-1, the J call TRBJ1-3; the D gene is possibly TRBD1 (6 bases). The CDR3 has 16 amino acids. The germline V gene has CDR1 SGHRS and CDR2 YFSETQ. The germline V and J ends were trimmed by 3 bases and 0 bases, with 13 bases remaining between them.